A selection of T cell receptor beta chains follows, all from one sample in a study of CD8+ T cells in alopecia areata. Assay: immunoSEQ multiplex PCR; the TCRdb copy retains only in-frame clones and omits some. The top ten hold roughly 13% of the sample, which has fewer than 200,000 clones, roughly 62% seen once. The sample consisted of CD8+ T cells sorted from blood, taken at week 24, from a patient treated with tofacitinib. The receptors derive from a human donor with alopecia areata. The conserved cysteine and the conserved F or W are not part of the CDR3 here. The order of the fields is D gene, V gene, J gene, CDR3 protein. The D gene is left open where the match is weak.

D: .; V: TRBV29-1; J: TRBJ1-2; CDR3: SVDGGYT
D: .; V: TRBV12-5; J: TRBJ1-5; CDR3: ASGLGQSDFSNQPQH
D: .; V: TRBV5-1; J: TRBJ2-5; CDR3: ASTDRRGETQY
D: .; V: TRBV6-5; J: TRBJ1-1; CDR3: ASSYSRQGYTEAF
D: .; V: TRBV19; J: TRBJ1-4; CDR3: ASSIWTKGEKLF
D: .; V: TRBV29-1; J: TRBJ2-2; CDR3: SVERVDTGELF
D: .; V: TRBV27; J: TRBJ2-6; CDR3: ASRTGSGANVLT
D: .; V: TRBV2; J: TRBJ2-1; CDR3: ASSSRGAYNEQF
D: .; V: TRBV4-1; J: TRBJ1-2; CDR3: ASSQTTGLYGYT
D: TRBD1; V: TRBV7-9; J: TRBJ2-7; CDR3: ASSSPVSGTGGFDEQY
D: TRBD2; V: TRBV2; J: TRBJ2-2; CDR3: ASSGPTSVSGELF
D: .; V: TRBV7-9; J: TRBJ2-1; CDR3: ASSLMPNEQF
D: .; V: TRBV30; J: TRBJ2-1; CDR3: AWSALGDEQF
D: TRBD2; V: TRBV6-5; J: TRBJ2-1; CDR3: ASSLWTSGENEQF
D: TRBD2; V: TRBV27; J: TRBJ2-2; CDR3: ASSLSLAGTGELF
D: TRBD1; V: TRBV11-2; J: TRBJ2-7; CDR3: ASSRERDRSYEQY
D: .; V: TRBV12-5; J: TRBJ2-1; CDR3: ASGLVPRPDNEQF
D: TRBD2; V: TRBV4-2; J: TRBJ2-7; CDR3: ASSQEGTSGTYEQY
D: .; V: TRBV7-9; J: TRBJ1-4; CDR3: ASDQKGSTNEKLF
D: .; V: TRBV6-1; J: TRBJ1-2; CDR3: ATRDYYGYT
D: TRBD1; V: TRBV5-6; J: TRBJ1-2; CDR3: ASSKLTGVTRRARGYT
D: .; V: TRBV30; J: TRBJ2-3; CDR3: AWGKTGTDTQY
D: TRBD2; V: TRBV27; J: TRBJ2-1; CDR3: ATPTSGGYNEQF
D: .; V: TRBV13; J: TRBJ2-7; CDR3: ASSAGPGLYEQY
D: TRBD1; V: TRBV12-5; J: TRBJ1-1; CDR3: ASGYTGVTEAF